The 22 T cell receptor beta chains reported below all come from one sample, sequenced in a study of T cell responses to AZD1222 COVID-19 vaccine. Profiling relied on immunoSEQ multiplex PCR, and the TCRdb table lists in-frame clones only, not all of them. The table records some 150,000 clones, approximately 88% of them present only once. Sequences were derived from peripheral blood, sampled 28 days after the second dose of the MenACWY control vaccine. The receptor source for this set is an adult who received the MenACWY meningococcal vaccine as a control.

This rearrangement joins TRBV18 to TRBJ1-1, with TRBD1 matching over 8 bases. The germline CDR1 and CDR2 sequences are KGHSH and LQKENI. V lost 2 bases, J lost 5 bases, and 7 bases stayed unmatched. This CDR3 has 15 residues. The CDR3 spells CASSPSQGARTEAFF. The CDR3 coding sequence is TGTGCCAGCTCACCAAGTCAGGGGGCCAGGACTGAAGCTTTCTTT.

V gene TRBV11-2 combines with J gene TRBJ2-7, with 7 bases aligning to TRBD2. Trimming took 0 bases from V and 4 from J; bases not matched to a gene: 6. Germline V gene lookup returns CDR1 SGHAT and CDR2 FQNNGV. The CDR3 is made up of 15 amino acids. As DNA, the CDR3 is TGTGCCAGCAGCTTAGATCAAGGAGCGGGGTACGAGCAGTACTTC. Translation gives CASSLDQGAGYEQYF.

The rearrangement links TRBV19 to TRBJ1-5; 9 bases are shared with TRBD1. Germline CDR1 reads LNHDA; CDR2 reads SQIVND (reference sequence). CDR3 size: 14 residues. The V segment lost 4 bases and the J segment 4 bases; nucleotides outside the gene matches: 2. This chain's CDR3 is CASSTTGGNQPQHF. CDR3 DNA: TGTGCCAGTAGTACGACAGGGGGAAATCAGCCCCAGCATTTT.

V is TRBV19 and J is TRBJ1-6; 10 nucleotides agree with TRBD1. The CDR3 is made up of 16 amino acids. CDR1 is LNHDA and CDR2 is SQIVND in the germline V gene (reference sequence). The V gene end was trimmed by 5 bases and the J gene end by 7 bases; junction bases not matched to a gene: 8. CDR3: CASSPPRTGGNSPLHF. Here the CDR3 DNA reads TGTGCCAGTAGTCCACCCCGGACAGGGGGAAATTCACCCCTCCACTTT.

V usage is TRBV12-3 or TRBV12-4 and J usage is TRBJ1-2; D unclear. V lost 3 bases and J lost 7, with 12 bases in between. The CDR3 runs to 13 residues. The CDR3 sequence is CASSFTPSLGYTF. CDR3 nucleotide sequence: TGTGCCAGCAGTTTTACCCCGTCTCTTGGCTACACCTTC.

J is TRBJ1-6 and V is TRBV3-1 (or the pseudogene TRBV3-2); the D is unclear. This CDR3 region has 14 residues. Germline V CDR1 and CDR2: LGHDT, YNNKEL (reference sequence). Trimming pared 4 bases from V and 10 bases from J, leaving 14 bases between. The CDR3 nucleotides are TGTGCCAGCAGCCCCCCTACCGAGAGGTCACCCCTCCACTTT. Encoded protein: CASSPPTERSPLHF.

V and J are TRBV7-9 and TRBJ2-7; D gene uncertain. This CDR3 has 13 amino acids. CDR1 is SEHNR and CDR2 is FQNEAQ in the germline V gene (reference sequence). Trimming stripped 10 bases from V and 2 bases from J, with 15 bases between. In nucleotides, the CDR3 is TGTGCCACCGGTCCCGGACCTCCCTACGAGCAGTACTTC. Translating gives CATGPGPPYEQYF.

This clone was detected only once. In DNA, the CDR3 is TGTGCCAGCAGTGACACCTCTGGAAACACCATATATTTT. Protein sequence: CASSDTSGNTIYF. The gene calls are TRBV12-3 or TRBV12-4 and TRBJ1-3; D gene ambiguous. The germline V and J ends were trimmed by 5 bases and 0 bases, with 5 bases remaining between them. The CDR3 covers 13 residues.

CDR3: CSVDWGNRYGYTF. In DNA form, the CDR3 reads TGCAGCGTTGATTGGGGGAATAGATATGGCTACACCTTC. The chain recombines TRBV29-1 with TRBJ1-2; a possible D gene is TRBD1 (5 bases). Trimming left V 3 bases short and J 5 bases short, with 13 bases between. The CDR3 loop spans 13 amino acids. Germline V gives CDR1 SQVTM, CDR2 ANQGSEA.

V and J are TRBV5-1 and TRBJ2-2; TRBD1 aligns across 8 bases. Trimming removed 3 bases from V and 3 bases from J; junction bases left unmatched: 7. Germline V gives CDR1 SGHRS, CDR2 YFSETQ. The CDR3 spans 16 residues. The CDR3, as DNA: TGCGCCAGCAGCTCTACAGGGGGATTGGACACCGGGGAGCTGTTTTTT. Translating it yields CASSSTGGLDTGELFF.

The chain carries TRBV10-3 and TRBJ2-7; 8 bases map to TRBD1. Germline values: CDR1 ENHRY, CDR2 SYGVKD. J lost 4 bases, V lost 6 bases, and 2 bases had no gene match. This CDR3 contains 12 residues. CDR3 sequence reads: CAIRQGAYEQYF. Here the CDR3 DNA reads TGTGCCATCAGGCAGGGGGCGTACGAGCAGTACTTC.

The rearrangement links TRBV6-5 to TRBJ1-3, with D unresolved. V shed 8 bases and J shed 4 bases, with 15 bases lying between them. There are 14 residues in the CDR3. In germline, CDR1 is MNHEY, CDR2 SVGAGI. In DNA form, the CDR3 reads TGTGCCAGCGGTTTAAAGGGTACCGGAAACACCATATATTTT. Residues: CASGLKGTGNTIYF.

The rearrangement joins TRBV7-3 to TRBJ2-3; 9 bases are a match to TRBD1. Germline CDR1 is SGHTA and CDR2 is FQGTGA. This CDR3 is built from 15 residues. V shed 5 bases, J shed 0 bases, and the junction held 3 bases outside the gene matches. The CDR3, as DNA: TGTGCCAGCAGCCCCGGGACAGGGAGCACAGATACGCAGTATTTT. Translated, it gives CASSPGTGSTDTQYF.

The V gene is TRBV28, the J gene TRBJ1-4; D gene unclear. With 7 bases removed from V and 7 bases from J, the gap between germline ends came to 7 bases. The germline V gene has CDR1 MDHEN and CDR2 SYDVKM. The CDR3 is made up of 11 amino acids. The CDR3 DNA sequence: TGTGCCAGCACCGGCGGTGAAAAACTGTTTTTT. It is translated as CASTGGEKLFF.

The rearrangement uses TRBV19 and TRBJ1-2; D possibly corresponds to TRBD1 (5 bases). This CDR3 region has 15 residues. V was trimmed by 3 bases and J by 8 bases, leaving 19 bases between them. Germline V gives CDR1 LNHDA, CDR2 SQIVND (reference sequence). As DNA, the CDR3 is TGTGCCAGTAGTATTCAAACAGGCAGTAGGAACGGCTACACCTTC. As protein: CASSIQTGSRNGYTF.

The chain is built from TRBV28 and TRBJ2-3; no definite D call. This CDR3 is 13 amino acids long. The germline gives CDR1 MDHEN, CDR2 SYDVKM. The V end lost 5 bases, the J end lost 0 bases, and 6 bases lay between the germline ends. For the CDR3, the DNA is TGTGCCAGCAGTCCCGGGAGCACAGATACGCAGTATTTT. Amino acids: CASSPGSTDTQYF.

The CDR3 region has the DNA TGTGCCAGCAGCGTTTCCGGGAGTAGCGGAGAGACCCAGTACTTC. Translation: CASSVSGSSGETQYF. This chain uses TRBV9 with TRBJ2-5; perhaps TRBD2 as D (6 bases). The V gene lost 2 bases and the J gene lost 4 bases, with 15 bases spanning the gap. Per the germline V gene, CDR1 is SGDLS and CDR2 is YYNGEE. This CDR3 spans 15 amino acids.

The V gene is TRBV6-2 or TRBV6-3, the J gene TRBJ1-5; 9 bases agree with TRBD1. V lost 2 bases, J lost 3 bases, and 5 bases stayed unmatched. CDR3 length: 16 residues. Germline CDR1 is MNHEY and CDR2 is SVGEGT. The CDR3 DNA is TGTGCCAGCAGTTACCCCGGGACAGGGTTCAATCAGCCCCAGCATTTT. It translates to CASSYPGTGFNQPQHF.

The chain has TRBV18 and TRBJ1-1; no clear D gene. The CDR3 has 15 amino acids. Germline lookup yields CDR1 KGHSH and CDR2 LQKENI. V was clipped by 6 bases and J by 0 bases, with 14 bases between them. CDR3 nucleotide sequence: TGTGCCAGCTCTAACGCCGGCAGATTGAACACTGAAGCTTTCTTT. This codes for CASSNAGRLNTEAFF.

The table lists this clone with a count of one. The chain employs TRBV6-5 and TRBJ1-1; D ambiguous. Trimming left V 6 bases short and J 0 bases short, with 2 bases between. The V gene's germline CDR1 is MNHEY and CDR2 SVGAGI. The CDR3 spans 11 residues. DNA of the CDR3: TGTGCCAGCAGCATGAACACTGAAGCTTTCTTT. As protein: CASSMNTEAFF.

The genes are TRBV6-5 and TRBJ2-7; D is perhaps TRBD1 or TRBD2 (5 bases each). The CDR3 totals 15 residues. Per germline, CDR1 MNHEY and CDR2 SVGAGI. V lost 0 bases to trimming and J lost 5 bases, with 14 bases between them. This CDR3 reads CASSYSLGTNHEQYF. The CDR3 DNA is TGTGCCAGCAGTTACTCCCTAGGGACGAACCACGAGCAGTACTTC.

The chain carries TRBV7-2 and TRBJ2-3; TRBD2 agrees at 9 bases. CDR3 size: 16 residues. Germline V lookup: CDR1 SGHTA, CDR2 FQGNSA. Trimming removed 4 bases from V and 4 bases from J; junction bases left unmatched: 9. The CDR3: CASSYRASGISDTQYF. The CDR3 nucleotides are TGTGCCAGCAGCTACCGGGCTAGCGGGATTTCAGATACGCAGTATTTT.